Below, 21 T cell receptor beta chains from the same sample are listed, as sequenced in a study of Ad26.COV2.S vaccination and SARS-CoV-2 variants. Data came from immunoSEQ multiplex PCR; TCRdb stores just in-frame clones and leaves some out. This repertoire shows about 410,000 clones, over 80% found once; its top ten account for 1.5% to 2%. As for treatment: over 15 received Ad26.COV2.S at low or high dose, single or two shots; 5 received placebo; per-sample allocation not given. Samples analyzed were those drawn on day 63 after the first vaccine or placebo injection. The sample was peripheral blood, taken in a trial of Ad26.COV2.S vaccine versus placebo. These receptors were obtained from a person between 18 and 59 years old who received the Ad26.COV2.S COVID-19 vaccine or a placebo.

J is TRBJ1-6 and V is TRBV3-1 (or the pseudogene TRBV3-2); 7 bases align to TRBD1. The germline V gene encodes CDR1 LGHDT and CDR2 YNNKEL (reference sequence). This CDR3 is built from 18 residues. V lost 4 bases and J lost 2; bases outside the gene matches: 11. CDR3: CASSPRRGTAPYNSPLHF. The CDR3 DNA follows: TGTGCCAGCAGCCCAAGACGAGGGACAGCCCCCTATAATTCACCCCTCCACTTT.

The rearrangement joins TRBV15 to TRBJ1-5, with 7 bases fitting TRBD1. Per germline, CDR1 LNHNV and CDR2 YYDKDF (reference sequence). The CDR3 consists of 15 residues. V shed 6 bases, J shed 6 bases, and the junction held 11 bases outside the gene matches. CDR3 protein: CATSVYTGVPQPQHF. In nucleotides, the CDR3 is TGTGCCACCAGTGTTTACACAGGGGTACCTCAGCCCCAGCATTTT.

The chain combines TRBV5-6 with TRBJ2-7; D is unresolved. V was cut by 5 bases and J by 0 bases, with 12 bases left in between. Germline CDR1 is SGHDT and CDR2 is YYEEEE. The CDR3 runs to 14 residues. CDR3 sequence reads: CASSIAEDSYEQYF. The CDR3 coding sequence is TGTGCCAGCAGTATCGCGGAAGACTCCTACGAGCAGTACTTC.

The rearrangement links TRBV7-9 to TRBJ1-6; the D gene is possibly TRBD1 (6 bases). The V gene lost 5 bases and the J gene lost 3 bases, with 11 bases spanning the gap. Germline CDR1 reads SEHNR; CDR2 reads FQNEAQ (reference sequence). This CDR3 region has 15 residues. CDR3 nucleotides: TGTGCCAGCAGCCTGGACAGACTCTATAATTCACCCCTCCACTTT. This sequence encodes CASSLDRLYNSPLHF.

The genes are TRBV19 and TRBJ2-5; D perhaps matches TRBD2 (5 bases). CDR1 and CDR2 (germline): LNHDA, SQIVND (reference sequence). The CDR3 is 13 residues long. Trimming shortened V by 6 bases and J by 3 bases, and 11 bases separated the two germline ends. CDR3 nucleotide sequence: TGTGCCAGTAGGCCGAGAGCGGAAGAGACCCAGTACTTC. It specifies CASRPRAEETQYF.

This clone was picked up one time. The V and J genes are TRBV4-1 and TRBJ2-7, with TRBD1 identical over 9 bases. The CDR3 runs 15 residues. The trim removed 4 bases at V and 5 bases at J, leaving 9 bases unmatched. Germline V gene data show CDR1 as MGHRA and CDR2 as YSYEKL. The CDR3 spells CASSPIRTGDHEQYF. CDR3 nucleotides: TGCGCCAGCAGCCCCATAAGGACAGGGGACCACGAGCAGTACTTC.

V usage is TRBV28 and J usage is TRBJ1-5, with 7 bases fitting TRBD1. Unmatched junction bases numbered 10, after V lost 6 bases and J lost 2 bases. From germline, CDR1 is MDHEN and CDR2 SYDVKM. The CDR3 is 16 amino acids. The CDR3 reads CASSLSDRVGNQPQHF. The CDR3 DNA follows: TGTGCCAGCAGCTTGAGTGACAGGGTGGGCAATCAGCCCCAGCATTTT.

The chain recombines TRBV12-3 or TRBV12-4 with TRBJ1-1, with a possible D match to TRBD1 (6 bases). Trimming removed 4 bases from V and 1 base from J, with 7 bases in between. The CDR3 has 13 residues. The CDR3 reads CASSSRGNTEAFF. DNA of the CDR3: TGTGCCAGCAGTTCCAGGGGGAACACTGAAGCTTTCTTT.

The V gene is TRBV5-6, the J gene TRBJ1-5, with 8 bases that match TRBD1. The CDR3 consists of 14 residues. The J segment lost 5 bases and the V segment lost 4 bases, leaving 5 bases of the junction unmatched. The germline gives CDR1 SGHDT, CDR2 YYEEEE. CDR3 region: CASSRTGLDQPQHF. The CDR3 bases are TGTGCCAGCAGCCGGACAGGGCTCGATCAGCCCCAGCATTTT. Based on the CDR3 plus reference TRBV5-6 and TRBJ1-5, the full variable domain is DAGVTQSPTHLIKTRGQQVTLRCSPKSGHDTVSWYQQALGQGPQFIFQYYEEEERQRGNFPDRFSGHQFPNYSSELNVNALLLGDSALYLCASSRTGLDQPQHFGDGTRLSIL.

The J gene is TRBJ2-7, the V gene TRBV10-1; D is unresolved. Germline-derived CDR1 and CDR2 are WNHNN and SYGVQD (reference sequence). The CDR3 spans 15 residues. Trimming left V 4 bases short and J 1 base short, with 14 bases between. As DNA, the CDR3 is TGCGCCAGCAGTGGGACCCTGGGATCATCCTACGAGCAGTACTTC. It translates to CASSGTLGSSYEQYF.

The chain employs TRBV19 and TRBJ1-3, with TRBD1 matching over 7 bases. V lost 4 bases and J lost 5; bases outside the gene matches: 8. The germline gives CDR1 LNHDA, CDR2 SQIVND (reference sequence). This CDR3 comprises 15 residues. The CDR3 spells CASSTPGTARNTIYF. CDR3 sequence (DNA): TGTGCCAGTAGTACACCCGGGACAGCAAGAAACACCATATATTTT.

The chain has TRBV27 and TRBJ2-3, with a possible D match to TRBD1 (5 bases). V was trimmed by 6 bases and J by 2 bases, leaving 18 bases between them. In germline, CDR1 is MNHEY, CDR2 SMNVEV (reference sequence). CDR3 length: 16 amino acids. CDR3 sequence reads: CASRSPTWGLTDTQYF. For the CDR3, the DNA is TGTGCCAGCAGATCACCGACTTGGGGCCTCACAGATACGCAGTATTTT.

This rearrangement joins TRBV4-3 to TRBJ2-1; 9 bases match TRBD1. CDR1 and CDR2 (germline): LGHNA, YSLEER. This CDR3 is 17 amino acids long. Trimming cost V 0 bases and J 5 bases; bases outside gene matches: 8. The CDR3 is CASSQEGDRVIHNEQFF. As DNA, the CDR3 is TGCGCCAGCAGCCAAGAGGGGGACAGGGTGATCCACAATGAGCAGTTCTTC.

As for this clone: The final CDR3 position lacks the conserved phenylalanine or tryptophan, pointing to a likely read error. The DNA is left out, because the CDR3 cannot be placed on it with certainty; the CDR3 is given as TCRdb lists it. This chain connects TRBV27 to TRBJ2-7. The germline CDR1 and CDR2 sequences are MNHEY and SMNVEV (reference sequence). The CDR3 extends over 8 residues, inclusive of both ends. The CDR3 protein is CASSLRSY.

The J gene is TRBJ2-7, the V gene TRBV2; 9 bases line up with TRBD1. From germline, CDR1 is SNHLY and CDR2 FYNNEI. Unmatched junction bases numbered 5, after V lost 4 bases and J lost 1 base. There are 15 residues in the CDR3. The CDR3 DNA reads as TGTGCCAGCAGTGTATGGACAGGGGATTCCTACGAGCAGTACTTC. Translation gives CASSVWTGDSYEQYF.

This clone was seen more than once but under ten times. V gene TRBV2 combines with J gene TRBJ1-6; 7 bases match TRBD1. V lost 5 bases to trimming and J lost 10 bases; unmatched junction nucleotides: 8. Germline-derived CDR1 and CDR2 are SNHLY and FYNNEI. The CDR3 is 14 residues long. CDR3 in DNA: TGTGCCAGCAGTCCACAGGGGATCGGGTCACCCCTCCACTTT. It translates to CASSPQGIGSPLHF.

The rearrangement joins TRBV9 to TRBJ1-6, with 7 bases identical to TRBD1. This CDR3 has 15 residues. With V trimmed by 3 bases and J by 4 bases, 4 bases remained unmatched. Germline lookup yields CDR1 SGDLS and CDR2 YYNGEE. The CDR3 nucleotides read TGTGCCAGCAGCGGCGGGACAGAGTATAATTCACCCCTCCACTTT. Its protein is CASSGGTEYNSPLHF.

This clone has only one observation. This sequence joins TRBV7-2 and TRBJ1-3; 7 nucleotides agree with TRBD1. This CDR3 comprises 16 residues. Germline V gives CDR1 SGHTA, CDR2 FQGNSA. Trimming at V came to 0 bases and at J to 7 bases, leaving 9 bases not matched to a gene. CDR3: CASSLATNRGGNTIYF. DNA for the CDR3: TGTGCCAGCAGCTTAGCAACCAACAGGGGAGGGAACACCATATATTTT.

This clone was seen just once. The rearrangement joins TRBV5-1 to TRBJ1-2; 7 bases are a match to TRBD1. This CDR3 spans 13 amino acids. V trimming: 2 bases; J trimming: 8 bases; junction bases outside the gene matches: 6. CDR1 is SGHRS and CDR2 is YFSETQ in the germline V gene. The CDR3 sequence is CASSFGQERGYTF. The CDR3 DNA follows: TGCGCCAGCAGCTTCGGACAGGAGAGGGGCTACACCTTC.

This clone was seen a handful of times. This rearrangement joins TRBV19 to TRBJ1-1; D is undetermined. V was pared by 9 bases and J by 3 bases, with 11 bases between. Germline V gene lookup returns CDR1 LNHDA and CDR2 SQIVND (reference sequence). This CDR3 comprises 12 residues. The DNA for the CDR3 is TGTGCCAGCCGCTTGGGTTACACTGAAGCTTTCTTT. This encodes CASRLGYTEAFF. The variable domain in full, with the rest retrieved from reference TRBV19 and TRBJ1-1, is DGGITQSPKYLFRKEGQNVTLSCEQNLNHDAMYWYRQDPGQGLRLIYYSQIVNDFQKGDIAEGYSVSREKKESFPLTVTSAQKNPTAFYLCASRLGYTEAFFGQGTRLTVV.

V gene TRBV5-6 combines with J gene TRBJ2-7; TRBD2 matches at 8 bases. The junction had 9 bases not matched to a gene; V was cut back by 0 bases and J by 4 bases. Germline-derived CDR1 and CDR2 are SGHDT and YYEEEE. The CDR3 runs 16 residues. The CDR3 coding sequence is TGTGCCAGCAGCTTGGCCGGGACTAGTCCGTTGTACGAGCAGTACTTC. This encodes CASSLAGTSPLYEQYF. Full variable domain (missing parts from reference TRBV5-6 and TRBJ2-7): DAGVTQSPTHLIKTRGQQVTLRCSPKSGHDTVSWYQQALGQGPQFIFQYYEEEERQRGNFPDRFSGHQFPNYSSELNVNALLLGDSALYLCASSLAGTSPLYEQYFGPGTRLTVT.